This T cell receptor beta chain originates from a study of beta chain features in type 1 diabetes. This CDR3 contains 15 residues. Germline CDR1 reads SNHLY; CDR2 reads FYNNEI. The V end lost 7 bases, the J end lost 3 bases, and 16 bases lay between the germline ends. Sorting of CD4+ naive, central memory, regulatory and stem cell-like memory cells was performed via CD45RO/CCR7/CD25/CD127/CD95/CD27. General study points: Although PCR might favor shorter templates, it would do so equally in patients and controls.

Comments on this clone: Antigen: not known.

Expressed TCRB transcripts were sequenced because the entire RNA isolate underwent reverse transcription. Roughly 3.5 million reads per sample were averaged for naive, central memory and regulatory samples. Libraries were prepared by immunoSEQ multiplex PCR; TCRdb keeps only in-frame clonotypes and omits some of them. The sample gives about 930,000 clones, 17% of which show up once; about 0.02% is in the top ten. The chain couples TRBV2 to TRBJ2-4; the D is unclear. This receptor was obtained from a woman younger than 35 in good health. The sequencing input was naive CD4+ T cells from blood. CDR3 residues: CASTEVRTYKNIQYF. In DNA form, the CDR3 reads TGTGCCAGCACCGAAGTCCGGACCTACAAAAACATTCAGTACTTC.